This T cell receptor beta chain was captured by sequencing in a study of control samples from healthy donors and cancer patients (dated by TCRdb to between 2020 and 2021). Libraries came from the immunoSEQ multiplex PCR assay. TCRdb's version of the immuneACCESS table is confined to in-frame rearrangements and falls short of the full clone set. An unresolved V gene accounts for under half of the shortfall where checked; the remainder is of unknown origin. This sample comprises roughly 150,000 clones, approximately 94% of them detected only once. 5.5% to 7.5% of the sample lies in the top ten. In the case of this clone: Its antigen is not yet known. Base qualities are not at hand, and no much larger clone is one base apart.

The source is a man younger than 35 in good health. Specimen: blood.

In nucleotides, the sequence is TGTGCCAGCAGCGCCAGATACTCCGCTGGAAACACCATATATTTT. This is translated as CASSARYSAGNTIYF. Rearrangement joined TRBV9 to TRBJ1-3; the D gene cannot be resolved reliably. The CDR3 spans 15 residues, from the cysteine through the phenylalanine. The retained sequence is limited to the CDR3, 45 bases, with the frame set at the first base. Per the germline V gene, SGDLS is the CDR1 and YYNGEE is the CDR2. V and J lose 3 bases and 2 bases, and a span of 12 bases separates them.